The rows below give T cell receptor beta chains drawn from one sample of a study of blood T cell repertoires in COVID-19. Method: immunoSEQ multiplex PCR; TCRdb's copy keeps in-frame clones and lacks some. The table shows approximately 190,000 clones, with nearly 90% occurring only once. What was sequenced was peripheral blood. The receptors were gathered from a woman aged 40 to 50 who had recovered from COVID-19. Each CDR3 is given with its conserved first and last residue.

TRBV28	TRBJ2-3	CASSKIGQITSTDTQYF
TRBV25-1	TRBJ1-1	CASSEVSGRTEAFF
TRBV29-1	TRBJ2-1	CSVGSNLAGTYNEQFF
TRBV2	TRBJ2-7	CASIARGRAYEQYF
TRBV5-1	TRBJ1-1	CASRDSLNTEAFF
TRBV6-1	TRBJ2-1	CASSDPSGRPLSYNEQFF
TRBV3-1/TRBV3-2	TRBJ1-3	CASSQAEGGRNTIYF
TRBV30	TRBJ1-1	CAWGYSRGGAFF
TRBV12-3/TRBV12-4	TRBJ2-1	CASSFSGGHEQFF
TRBV10-1	TRBJ2-2	CASSTRASGDGVGELFF
TRBV5-5	TRBJ2-7	CASSLGTSGYEQYF
TRBV4-2	TRBJ2-3	CASSQRGMAGDADTQYF
TRBV4-3	TRBJ1-6	CASSPTRAGGSPLHF
TRBV18	TRBJ1-5	CASSPRDGRGGNQPQHF
TRBV15	TRBJ2-1	CATSGGQGVNEQFF
TRBV18	TRBJ1-1	CASSPLDRANTEAFF